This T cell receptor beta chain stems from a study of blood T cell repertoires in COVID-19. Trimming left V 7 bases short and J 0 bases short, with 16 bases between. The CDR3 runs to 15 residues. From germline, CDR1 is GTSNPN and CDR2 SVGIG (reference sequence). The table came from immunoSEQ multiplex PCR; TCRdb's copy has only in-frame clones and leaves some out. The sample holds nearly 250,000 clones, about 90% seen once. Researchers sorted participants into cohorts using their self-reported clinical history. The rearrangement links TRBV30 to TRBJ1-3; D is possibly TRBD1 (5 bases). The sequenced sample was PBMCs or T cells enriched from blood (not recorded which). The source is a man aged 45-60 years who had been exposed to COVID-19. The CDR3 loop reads CASITRGGSGNTIYF. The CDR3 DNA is TGTGCCTCTATAACACGGGGGGGCTCTGGAAACACCATATATTTT.